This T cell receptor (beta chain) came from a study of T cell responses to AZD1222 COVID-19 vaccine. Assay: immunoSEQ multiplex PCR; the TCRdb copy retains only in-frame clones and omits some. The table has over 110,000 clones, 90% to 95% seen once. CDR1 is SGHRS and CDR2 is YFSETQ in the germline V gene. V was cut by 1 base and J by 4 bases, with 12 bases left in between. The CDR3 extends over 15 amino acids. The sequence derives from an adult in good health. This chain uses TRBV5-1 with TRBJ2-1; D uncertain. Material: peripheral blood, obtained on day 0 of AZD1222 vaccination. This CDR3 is CASSLSFTPYNEQFF. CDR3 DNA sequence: TGCGCCAGCAGCTTGTCGTTTACACCTTACAATGAGCAGTTCTTC.